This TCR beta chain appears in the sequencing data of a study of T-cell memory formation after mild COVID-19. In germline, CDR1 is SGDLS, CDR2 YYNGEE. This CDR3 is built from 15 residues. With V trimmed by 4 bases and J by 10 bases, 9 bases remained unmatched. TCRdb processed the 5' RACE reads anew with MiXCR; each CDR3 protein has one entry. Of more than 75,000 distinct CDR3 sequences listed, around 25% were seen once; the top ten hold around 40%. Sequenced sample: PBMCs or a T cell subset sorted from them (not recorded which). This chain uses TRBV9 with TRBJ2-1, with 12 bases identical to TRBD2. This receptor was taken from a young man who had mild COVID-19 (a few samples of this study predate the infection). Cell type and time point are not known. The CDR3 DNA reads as TGTGCCAGCAGCCGAACTAGCGGGGGGCCTGCGGAGCAGTTCTTC. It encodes CASSRTSGGPAEQFF.